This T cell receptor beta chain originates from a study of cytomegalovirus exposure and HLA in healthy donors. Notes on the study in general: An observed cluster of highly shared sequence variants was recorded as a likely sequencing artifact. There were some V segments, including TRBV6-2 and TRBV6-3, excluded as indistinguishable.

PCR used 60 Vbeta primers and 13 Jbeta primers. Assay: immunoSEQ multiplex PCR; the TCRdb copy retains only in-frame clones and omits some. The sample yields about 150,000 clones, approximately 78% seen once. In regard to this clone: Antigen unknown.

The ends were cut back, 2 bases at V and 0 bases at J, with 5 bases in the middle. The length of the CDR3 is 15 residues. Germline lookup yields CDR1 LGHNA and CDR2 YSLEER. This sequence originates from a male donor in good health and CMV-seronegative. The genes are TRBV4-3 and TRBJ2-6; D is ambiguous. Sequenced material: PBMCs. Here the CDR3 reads CASSQIVSGANVLTF. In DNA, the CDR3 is TGCGCCAGCAGCCAAATCGTCTCTGGGGCCAACGTCCTGACTTTC.